The entry below gives a single T cell receptor beta chain sequence along with its context. It has no known antigen specificity. Per-base quality was not reported, and no clone a single base away is much larger than it. From the germline V gene, CDR1 is SGHRS and CDR2 is YFSETQ. V trim: 0 bases; J trim: 5 bases; unmatched bases: 2. Counted from cysteine to phenylalanine, this CDR3 has 14 amino acids. The retained sequence is limited to the CDR3, 42 bases, with the frame set at the first base. The immunoSEQ Assay, a bias-controlled multiplex PCR, was used to amplify TCRbeta CDR3 regions from genomic DNA. In the authors' own workflow: Within the assay, amplification of reference gene primers was used to estimate how many nucleated cells each sample contained. To quantify the absolute abundance of each unique TCRbeta CDR3 rearrangement, sequence reads were collapsed and filtered. For each sample, productive Simpson clonality was calculated as the square root of Simpson's diversity index over productive rearrangements. TCRdb's version of the immuneACCESS table is confined to in-frame rearrangements and falls short of the full clone set. An unresolved V gene accounts for under half of the shortfall where checked; the remainder is of unknown origin. Clone size and V and J calls were adopted from that table, with D and trimming inferred from the DNA. This sample comprises around 100,000 clones, roughly 85% of them detected only once. The ten largest clones represent around 29% of the sample.

The data belong to a study of blood T cell repertoires in COVID-19 (dated by TCRdb to 2019 to 2021). Concerning the study at large: Samples covering the acute and convalescent phases of COVID-19 were provided by collaborators in the United States, Italy and Spain. The material from the prospective study consisted of cDNA or gDNA derived from T cells, B-cell-depleted T cells, or PBMCs. The dataset comprised deeply sampled blood TCRbeta repertoires from subjects exposed to, actively infected with, or recovered from COVID-19. The repertoires were released in a freely available public database intended as a resource for research on the immune response to SARS-CoV-2. The samples were drawn from the first 160 participants of the ongoing ImmuneRACE study and from 1,254 subjects provided by 6 global collaborators. Sample metadata almost always included a de-identified subject ID, COVID-19 status, age in years and sex. Where HLA class I and class II types were available, the types were taken from metadata supplied by the sample provider, not from assay-based typing. The research as a whole found: How much clinical and demographic metadata was included differed by source and by participant, and the metadata was provided uncurated.

The collaborating institutions used their own protocols to collect whole blood in K2EDTA tubes. For TCRbeta analysis, collaborator samples were shipped as frozen whole blood, as isolated PBMCs, or as DNA extracted from either sample type. This receptor chain uses TRBV5-1 and TRBJ2-3, and 8 junction bases match TRBD2. Sequenced sample: peripheral blood. The origin of this receptor is a man aged 70-80 years with active or convalescent COVID-19. The encoded CDR3 is CASSLDGTRDTQYF. At the DNA level, the sequence is TGCGCCAGCAGCTTGGACGGGACTAGAGATACGCAGTATTTT.